The sequence of this TCR beta chain was determined in a study of T cell responses to AZD1222 COVID-19 vaccine. Germline loops: CDR1 LGHDT, CDR2 YNNKEL (reference sequence). CDR3 length equals 15 residues. The V gene end was trimmed by 4 bases and the J gene end by 0 bases; junction bases not matched to a gene: 3. Repertoires were generated with immunoSEQ multiplex PCR, while TCRdb's copy carries only in-frame clones and drops some. The table shows over 110,000 clones, with around 91% occurring only once. This TCR derives from an adult who received the AZD1222 COVID-19 vaccine. The V gene is TRBV3-1 (or the pseudogene TRBV3-2), the J gene TRBJ1-5; 7 bases are a match to TRBD1. The sample in question was peripheral blood, obtained 28 days after the second AZD1222 dose. CDR3 coding DNA: TGTGCCAGCAGCCTGCAGGGGGATAGCAATCAGCCCCAGCATTTT. As protein: CASSLQGDSNQPQHF.